The source of this T cell receptor beta chain is a study of blood T cells in healthy people across ages. Regarding the study as a whole: CMV status of donors was unknown, possibly confounding expanded clonotype changes.

Combining a sample-barcoded 5' primer with a J-beta primer mix, a second PCR ran for about 6 to 12 cycles. TCRdb independently ran MiXCR on the 5' RACE reads; one entry per CDR3 protein. The data show 720,000 or so distinct CDR3 sequences, about 43% seen once. CDR3 length: 15 amino acids. Trimming cost V 4 bases and J 11 bases; bases outside gene matches: 11. Germline CDR1 MNHEY, CDR2 SVGEGT. Note on this clonotype: Its antigen remains unknown.

Sequenced input: blood. This receptor was obtained from an elderly man in good health. The chain uses TRBV6-2 or TRBV6-3 and TRBJ1-5, with 10 bases that match TRBD1. The CDR3 sequence is CASSSPTGGQETQHF. The CDR3 DNA reads as TGTGCCAGCAGTTCCCCGACAGGGGGCCAAGAGACCCAGCATTTT.